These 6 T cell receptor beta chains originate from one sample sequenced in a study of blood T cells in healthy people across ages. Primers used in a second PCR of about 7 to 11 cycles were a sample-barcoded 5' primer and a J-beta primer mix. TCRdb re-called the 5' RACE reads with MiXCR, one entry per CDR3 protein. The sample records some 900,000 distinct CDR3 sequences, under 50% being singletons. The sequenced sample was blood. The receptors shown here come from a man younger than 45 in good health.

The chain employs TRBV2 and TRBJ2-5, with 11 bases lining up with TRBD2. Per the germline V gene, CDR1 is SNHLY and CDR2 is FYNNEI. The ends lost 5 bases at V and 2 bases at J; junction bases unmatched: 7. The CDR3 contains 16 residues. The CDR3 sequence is CASSYRRLAGQETQYF. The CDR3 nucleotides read TGTGCCAGCAGTTACCGCCGACTAGCGGGGCAAGAGACCCAGTACTTC.

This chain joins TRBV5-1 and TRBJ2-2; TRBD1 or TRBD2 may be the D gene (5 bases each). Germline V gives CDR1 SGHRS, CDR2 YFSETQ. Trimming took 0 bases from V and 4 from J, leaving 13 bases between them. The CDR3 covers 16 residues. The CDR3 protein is CASSLGDRGGTGELFF. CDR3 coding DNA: TGCGCCAGCAGCTTGGGTGACCGGGGCGGCACCGGGGAGCTGTTTTTT.

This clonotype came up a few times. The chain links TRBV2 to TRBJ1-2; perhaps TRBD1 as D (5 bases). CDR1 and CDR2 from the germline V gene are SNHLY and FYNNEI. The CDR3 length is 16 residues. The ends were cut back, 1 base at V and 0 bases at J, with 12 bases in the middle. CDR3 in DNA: TGTGCCAGCAGTGAAGGGTACAGGAGTACTAACTATGGCTACACCTTC. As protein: CASSEGYRSTNYGYTF.

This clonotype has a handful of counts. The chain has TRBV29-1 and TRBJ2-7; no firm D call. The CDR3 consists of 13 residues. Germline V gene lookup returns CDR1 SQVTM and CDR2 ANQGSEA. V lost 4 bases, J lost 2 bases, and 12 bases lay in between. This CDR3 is CSVVSGLTYEQYF. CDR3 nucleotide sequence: TGCAGCGTTGTGTCGGGCCTTACCTACGAGCAGTACTTC.

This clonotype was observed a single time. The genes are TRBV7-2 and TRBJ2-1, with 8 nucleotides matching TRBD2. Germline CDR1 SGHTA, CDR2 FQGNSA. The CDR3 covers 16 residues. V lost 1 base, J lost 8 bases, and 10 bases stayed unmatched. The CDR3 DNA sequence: TGTGCCAGCAGCTTAGGTTGGGCGGGGGGCCCTTATGAGCAGTTCTTC. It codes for CASSLGWAGGPYEQFF.

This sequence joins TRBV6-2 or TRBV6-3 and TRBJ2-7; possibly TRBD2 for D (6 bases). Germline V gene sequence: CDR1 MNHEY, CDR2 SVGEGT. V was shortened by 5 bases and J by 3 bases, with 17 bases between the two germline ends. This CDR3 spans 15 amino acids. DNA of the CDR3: TGTGCCAGCAGTCTAAGGACTAATAGCGGCTACGAGCAGTACTTC. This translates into CASSLRTNSGYEQYF.